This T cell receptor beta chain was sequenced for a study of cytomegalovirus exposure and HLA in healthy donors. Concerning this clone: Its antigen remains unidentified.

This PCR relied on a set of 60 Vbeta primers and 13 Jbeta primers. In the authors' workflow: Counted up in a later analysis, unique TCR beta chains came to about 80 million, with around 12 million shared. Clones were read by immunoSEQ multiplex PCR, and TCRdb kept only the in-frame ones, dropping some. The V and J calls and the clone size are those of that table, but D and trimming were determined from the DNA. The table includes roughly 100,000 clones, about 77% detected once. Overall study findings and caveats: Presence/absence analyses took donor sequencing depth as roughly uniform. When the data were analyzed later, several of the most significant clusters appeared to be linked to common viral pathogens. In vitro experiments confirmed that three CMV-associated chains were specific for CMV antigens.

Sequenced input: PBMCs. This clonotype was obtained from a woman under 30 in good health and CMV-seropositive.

The CDR3 region is CAISELRNQPQHF. CDR3 in DNA: TGTGCCATCAGTGAGTTGAGAAACCAGCCCCAGCATTTT. The chain carries TRBV10-3 and TRBJ1-5, with D hard to call. Between the trimmed V and J ends, which lost 1 base and 7 bases, there was a span of 8 bases. The CDR3 runs 13 residues. Germline V gene data show CDR1 as ENHRY and CDR2 as SYGVKD.